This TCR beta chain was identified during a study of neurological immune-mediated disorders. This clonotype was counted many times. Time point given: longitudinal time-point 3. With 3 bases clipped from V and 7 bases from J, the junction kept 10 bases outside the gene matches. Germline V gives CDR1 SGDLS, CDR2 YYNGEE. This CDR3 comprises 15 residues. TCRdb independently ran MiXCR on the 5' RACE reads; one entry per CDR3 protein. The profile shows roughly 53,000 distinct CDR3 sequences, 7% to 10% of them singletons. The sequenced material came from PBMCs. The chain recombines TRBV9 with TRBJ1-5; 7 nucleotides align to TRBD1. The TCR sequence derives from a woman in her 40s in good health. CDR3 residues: CASSETGEGWQPQHF. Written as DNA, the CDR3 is TGTGCCAGCAGCGAAACAGGGGAAGGATGGCAGCCCCAGCATTTT.